The next 4 T cell receptor beta chains were all read from a single sample in a study of graft-versus-host responses after intestinal transplantation. Which antigens these TCRs recognize remains unknown. Here immunoSEQ multiplex PCR was the method, and the copy in TCRdb shows in-frame clones only, minus some. Of some 85,000 clones listed, 80% to 90% are singletons. The sequencing here drew on unstimulated CD8+ T cells sorted from spleen or lymph node cells, taken before transplant. The receptors were gathered from a human donor who was the organ donor for an intestinal transplant.

CDR3 sequence (DNA): TGCGCCAGCAGCTACGGGGGCAGCTACGAGCAGTACTTC. This codes for CASSYGGSYEQYF. This sequence joins TRBV5-1 and TRBJ2-7; possibly TRBD1 or TRBD2 for D (6 bases each). Between the trimmed V and J ends, which lost 3 bases and 3 bases, there was a span of 10 bases. CDR1 is SGHRS and CDR2 is YFSETQ in the germline V gene. This CDR3 has 13 amino acids.

V is TRBV28 and J is TRBJ2-3, with 8 bases fitting TRBD1. Germline lookup yields CDR1 MDHEN and CDR2 SYDVKM. V was clipped by 3 bases and J by 4 bases; unmatched bases: 0. This CDR3 is built from 13 residues. This CDR3 reads CASSLDRADTQYF. The CDR3, as DNA: TGTGCCAGCAGTTTGGACAGGGCAGATACGCAGTATTTT.

This chain connects TRBV27 to TRBJ1-5; D gene uncertain. The CDR3 contains 15 residues. CDR1 is MNHEY, CDR2 SMNVEV, per germline (reference sequence). The V and J ends lost 3 bases and 0 bases respectively, with 9 bases between them. CDR3 residues: CASSFIIFSNQPQHF. CDR3 coding DNA: TGTGCCAGCAGTTTCATTATCTTTAGCAATCAGCCCCAGCATTTT.

The chain couples TRBV27 to TRBJ1-2; tentative D call: TRBD1 (5 bases). This CDR3 contains 14 residues. V lost 2 bases to trimming and J lost 0 bases, with 7 bases between them. Germline CDR1 is MNHEY and CDR2 is SMNVEV (reference sequence). CDR3 loop: CASSLRGANYGYTF. Written as DNA, the CDR3 is TGTGCCAGCAGTTTAAGGGGCGCTAACTATGGCTACACCTTC.